This T cell receptor beta chain was identified during a study of CD8+ T cells in alopecia areata. There are 14 residues in the CDR3. The V and J ends lost 4 bases and 6 bases, in that order; junction bases with no gene match: 5. Germline V gene lookup returns CDR1 SNHLY and CDR2 FYNNEI. RNA extraction and reverse transcription yielded cDNA as sequencing template. Assay: immunoSEQ multiplex PCR; the TCRdb copy retains only in-frame clones and omits some. Among around 180,000 clones, around 60% were seen once, and the ten largest hold 1.3%. Treatment meaning: oral pan-JAK inhibitor, 5-10 mg twice daily. The researchers isolated CD4+ and CD8+ T cells from PBMCs by sorting.

The sequenced sample was CD4+ T cells sorted from blood, obtained at approximately week 50, from a patient treated with tofacitinib. The sequence came from a human donor with alopecia areata. V usage is TRBV2 and J usage is TRBJ2-2; 7 nucleotides agree with TRBD1. The CDR3 nucleotides read TGTGCCAGCAGTGGGCAGGGGGTTGCCGGGGAGCTGTTTTTT. It encodes CASSGQGVAGELFF. Full variable domain (remainder filled in from reference TRBV2 and TRBJ2-2): EPEVTQTPSHQVTQMGQEVILRCVPISNHLYFYWYRQILGQKVEFLVSFYNNEISEKSEIFDDQFSVERPDGSNFTLKIRSTKLEDSAMYFCASSGQGVAGELFFGEGSRLTVL.